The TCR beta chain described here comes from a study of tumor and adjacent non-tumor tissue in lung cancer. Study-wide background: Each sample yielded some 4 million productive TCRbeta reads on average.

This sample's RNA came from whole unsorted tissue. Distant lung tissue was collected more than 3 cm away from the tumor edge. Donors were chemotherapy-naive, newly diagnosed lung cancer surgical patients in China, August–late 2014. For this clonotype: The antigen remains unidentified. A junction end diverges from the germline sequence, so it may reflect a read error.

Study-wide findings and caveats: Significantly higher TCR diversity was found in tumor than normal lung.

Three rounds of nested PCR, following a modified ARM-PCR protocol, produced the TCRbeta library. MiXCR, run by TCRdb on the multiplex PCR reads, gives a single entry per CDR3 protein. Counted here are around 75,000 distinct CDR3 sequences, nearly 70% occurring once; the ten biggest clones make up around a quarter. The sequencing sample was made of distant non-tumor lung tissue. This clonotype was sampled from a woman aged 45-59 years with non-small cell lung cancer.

Here the CDR3 DNA reads TGCGCCAGCAGCTTAGGGGGCACGGAGATCCAGTACTTC. Its translation is CASSLGGTEIQYF. The chain carries TRBV5-1 and TRBJ2-5, with 7 bases lining up with TRBD1. Germline V gene data show CDR1 as SGHRS and CDR2 as YFSETQ. The CDR3 has 13 residues.